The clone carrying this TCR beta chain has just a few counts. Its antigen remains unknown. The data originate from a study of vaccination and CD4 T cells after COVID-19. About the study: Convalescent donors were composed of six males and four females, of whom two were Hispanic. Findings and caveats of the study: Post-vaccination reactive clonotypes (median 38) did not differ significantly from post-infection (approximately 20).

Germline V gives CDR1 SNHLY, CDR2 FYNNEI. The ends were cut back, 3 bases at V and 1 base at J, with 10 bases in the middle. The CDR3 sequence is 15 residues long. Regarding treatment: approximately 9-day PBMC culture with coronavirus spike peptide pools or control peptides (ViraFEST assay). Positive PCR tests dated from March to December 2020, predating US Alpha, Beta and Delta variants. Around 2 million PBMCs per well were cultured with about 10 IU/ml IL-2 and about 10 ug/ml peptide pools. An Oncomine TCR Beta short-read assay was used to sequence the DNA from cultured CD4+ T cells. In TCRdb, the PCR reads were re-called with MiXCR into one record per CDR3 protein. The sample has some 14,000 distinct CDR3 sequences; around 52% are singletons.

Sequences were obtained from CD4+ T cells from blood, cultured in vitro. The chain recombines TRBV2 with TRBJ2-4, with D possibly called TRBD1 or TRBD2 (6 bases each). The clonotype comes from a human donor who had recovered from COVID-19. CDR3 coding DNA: TGTGCCAGCAGTGATCCGGGGGCGGCCAAAAACATTCAGTACTTC. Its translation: CASSDPGAAKNIQYF.